The rows below give T cell receptor beta chains drawn from one sample of a study of shared clonotypes between healthy human individuals. Generated by immunoSEQ multiplex PCR, the TCRdb table keeps only in-frame clones and is missing some. The table has over a million clones, under 80% seen once; the top ten hold 1.5%. What was sequenced was memory CD4+ T cells sorted from blood. These receptors all stem from a man aged 18 to 30 in good health. The CDR3 runs from the conserved cysteine through the conserved F or W. The D gene is left open where the match is weak. Size tells how often a clone was seen (once, few, many) or the class of an expanded clone, and some rows leave it out.

d_gene	len	v_gene	abundance	j_gene	CDR3nt	CDR3aa
.	16	TRBV5-5	.	TRBJ1-6	TGTGCCAGCAGCTTGGGAAGCGGCGGGGCGGATTCACCCCTCCACTTT	CASSLGSGGADSPLHF
.	13	TRBV2	.	TRBJ2-5	TGTGCGCTCGAGGGAGTCCCCGAAGAGACCCAGTACTTC	CALEGVPEETQYF
TRBD1	13	TRBV28	.	TRBJ2-7	TGTGCCAGCAGGGGACAGGGGGCTGGCGAGCAGTACTTC	CASRGQGAGEQYF
TRBD1	16	TRBV4-3	.	TRBJ1-2	TGCGCCAGCAGCCAAGAATTCGGACAGGGGGCAGGAGGCTACACCTTC	CASSQEFGQGAGGYTF
TRBD1	13	TRBV10-3	.	TRBJ2-3	TGTGCCATCAGGGCAGGGGGCTCAGATACGCAGTATTTT	CAIRAGGSDTQYF
TRBD1	17	TRBV2	few	TRBJ1-5	TGTGCCAGCAGTGAAGGCTGGGGGACAGGGAGCAATCAGCCCCAGCATTTT	CASSEGWGTGSNQPQHF
TRBD1	14	TRBV2	.	TRBJ2-7	TGTGCCAGCGAACTGACAGGGCTATCCTACGAGCAGTACTTC	CASELTGLSYEQYF
.	14	TRBV16	.	TRBJ2-7	TGTGCCAGCAGCCAATCAAGGGGTACCTACGAGCAGTACTTC	CASSQSRGTYEQYF
TRBD2	16	TRBV7-2	.	TRBJ2-2	TGTGCCAGCAGCTTAGCGGGTAGCGGGAGGGCCGGGGAGCTGTTTTTT	CASSLAGSGRAGELFF
TRBD1	15	TRBV2	.	TRBJ1-6	TGTGCCAGCTGCATTTACAGGGGGAATAATTCACCCCTCCACTTT	CASCIYRGNNSPLHF
TRBD1	13	TRBV29-1	few	TRBJ1-1	TGCAGCGTTGACAGGGGGCTAGGCACTGAAGCTTTCTTT	CSVDRGLGTEAFF
.	13	TRBV5-1	.	TRBJ2-7	TGCGCCAGCAGCCCTCGGACAGACTACGAGCAGTACTTC	CASSPRTDYEQYF
TRBD2	15	TRBV6-5	few	TRBJ2-7	TGTGCCAGCAGTTTAGCGGGAGGGTGGACAAACGAGCAGTACTTC	CASSLAGGWTNEQYF
.	13	TRBV9	.	TRBJ1-2	TGTGCCAGCAGCGCCCGGGAAGGTCATGGCTACACCTTC	CASSAREGHGYTF
TRBD2	15	TRBV5-4	once	TRBJ2-7	TGTGCCAGCAGCACCGGACTAGCGGGGAGCTACGAGCAGTACTTC	CASSTGLAGSYEQYF
.	15	TRBV19	.	TRBJ2-3	TGTGCCAGTAGCATCGGGGTGGGGAGCACAGATACGCAGTATTTT	CASSIGVGSTDTQYF
.	17	TRBV7-2	.	TRBJ2-3	TGTGCCAGCAGCCCCTACTCTAGCACTTTGAGCACAGATACGCAGTATTTT	CASSPYSSTLSTDTQYF
.	14	TRBV6-1	.	TRBJ2-1	TGTGCCAGCAGTGAGGACCGGAGAGCCCTTGAGCAGTTCTTC	CASSEDRRALEQFF
TRBD2	16	TRBV7-3	.	TRBJ2-6	TGTGCCAGCAGCTCCCCTAGCGGTGTTGGGGCCAACGTCCTGACTTTC	CASSSPSGVGANVLTF
.	15	TRBV6-1	.	TRBJ2-3	TGTGCCAGCAGAGGACGCATCTCTAGCACAGATACGCAGTATTTT	CASRGRISSTDTQYF
.	13	TRBV10-2	.	TRBJ1-4	TGCGCCGCGCTTAGGGACGGAGATGAAAAACTGTTTTTT	CAALRDGDEKLFF
.	16	TRBV5-1	.	TRBJ2-5	TGCGCCAGCAGCTTGGCCGACGGGAGCGCTCAAGAGACCCAGTACTTC	CASSLADGSAQETQYF